This T cell receptor beta chain is drawn from a study of T cell changes during pregnancy in multiple sclerosis. The ends were cut back, 1 base at V and 2 bases at J, with 13 bases in the middle. The germline CDR1 and CDR2 sequences are SGHRS and YFSETQ. This CDR3 region has 15 residues. TCRdb keeps only in-frame clones here, not all; method: immunoSEQ multiplex PCR. The table includes roughly 40,000 clones, 80% to 90% detected once. The clonotype comes from a female donor with multiple sclerosis, enrolled in a pregnancy study. This chain links TRBV5-1 with TRBJ2-7; D gene uncertain. Specimen: CD4+ T cells from peripheral blood mononuclear cells, collected before pregnancy. The CDR3 spells CASSLNTRGTYEQYF. The DNA of the CDR3 is TGCGCCAGCAGCTTGAACACCCGAGGAACCTACGAGCAGTACTTC.